This is a list of T cell receptor beta chains from one sample in a study of blood T cell repertoires in COVID-19. TCRdb's copy holds only in-frame clones and misses some; the assay was immunoSEQ multiplex PCR. The repertoire holds some 150,000 clones, 88% seen once, with about 1.2% in the top ten. Sequences were obtained from PBMCs or T cells enriched from blood (not recorded which). These receptors were collected from a woman under 40 with acute COVID-19. CDR3s include the opening cysteine and the closing phenylalanine or tryptophan. The order of the fields is V gene, D gene, J gene, clone size, CDR3 protein, CDR3 DNA. D genes are given only for firm matches. Only some rows state a clone size, as once, few, many or a class for expanded clones.

>TRBV21-1|.|TRBJ1-2|.
CASSKVGGTYLTNYGYTF
TGTGCCAGCAGCAAAGTTGGGGGGACCTACCTTACTAACTATGGCTACACCTTC
>TRBV7-2|TRBD1|TRBJ1-3|.
CASSLGGQGVGNTIYF
TGTGCCAGCAGCTTAGGCGGACAGGGGGTCGGAAACACCATATATTTT
>TRBV7-2|TRBD2|TRBJ2-2|.
CASSLNGTSGSRELFF
TGTGCCAGCAGCTTAAACGGGACTAGCGGGAGCAGGGAGCTGTTTTTT
>TRBV4-3|.|TRBJ1-6|.
CASSQDTWGLNNSPLHF
TGCGCCAGCAGCCAAGACACCTGGGGGCTCAATAATTCACCCCTCCACTTT
>TRBV4-1|TRBD2|TRBJ2-5|.
CASSHGAGGRFLTQYF
TGCGCCAGCAGCCACGGAGCGGGGGGCCGATTTCTGACCCAGTACTTC
>TRBV7-2|.|TRBJ2-5|once
CASSLTGLMETQYF
TGTGCCAGCAGCTTAACGGGATTGATGGAGACCCAGTACTTC
>TRBV7-6|.|TRBJ2-7|.
CASSSMGAYEQYF
TGTGCCAGCAGCTCAATGGGCGCCTACGAGCAGTACTTC
>TRBV19|.|TRBJ2-3|.
CASSVRVGVSDTQYF
TGTGCCAGTAGTGTCAGGGTAGGGGTGTCAGATACGCAGTATTTT
>TRBV18|.|TRBJ1-2|.
CASSPPNRDGYTF
TGTGCCAGCTCACCACCGAACAGGGATGGCTACACCTTC
>TRBV5-4|TRBD2|TRBJ2-3|.
CASTGTSGTDTQYF
TGTGCCAGCACCGGGACTAGCGGGACAGATACGCAGTATTTT
>TRBV10-3|TRBD1|TRBJ2-3|.
CAIRPRTGEGTDTQYF
TGTGCCATCAGGCCTAGGACAGGAGAAGGCACAGATACGCAGTATTTT